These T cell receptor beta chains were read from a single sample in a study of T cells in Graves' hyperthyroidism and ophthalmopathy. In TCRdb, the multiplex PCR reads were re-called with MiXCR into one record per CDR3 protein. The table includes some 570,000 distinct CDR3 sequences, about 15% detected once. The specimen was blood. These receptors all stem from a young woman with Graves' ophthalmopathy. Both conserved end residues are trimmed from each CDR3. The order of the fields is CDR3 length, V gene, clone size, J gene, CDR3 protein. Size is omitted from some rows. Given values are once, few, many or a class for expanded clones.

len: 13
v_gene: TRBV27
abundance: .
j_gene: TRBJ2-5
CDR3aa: ASSAAVKYQETQY

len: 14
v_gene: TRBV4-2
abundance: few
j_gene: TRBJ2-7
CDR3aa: ASSQGRPGLAYEQY

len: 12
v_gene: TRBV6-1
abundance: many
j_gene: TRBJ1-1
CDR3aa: ASSNRGPNTEAF

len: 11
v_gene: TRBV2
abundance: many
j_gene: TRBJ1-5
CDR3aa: ASSYRINQPQH

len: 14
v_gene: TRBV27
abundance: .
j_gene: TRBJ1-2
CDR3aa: ASSQIPPGRKYGYT

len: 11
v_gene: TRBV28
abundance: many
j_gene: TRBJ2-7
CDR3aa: ASSLWQFYEQY

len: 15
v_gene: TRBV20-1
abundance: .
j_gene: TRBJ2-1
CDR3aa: SARDLTGQGGHNEQF

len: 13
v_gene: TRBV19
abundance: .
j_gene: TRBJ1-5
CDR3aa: ASSGDAGGYQPQH

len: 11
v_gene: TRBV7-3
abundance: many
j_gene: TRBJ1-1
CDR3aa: ANSLDRGTEAF

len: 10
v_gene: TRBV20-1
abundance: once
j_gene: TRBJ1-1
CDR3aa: SAKRYNTEAF

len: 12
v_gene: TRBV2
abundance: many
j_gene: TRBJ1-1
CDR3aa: ASLRQGLTTEAF

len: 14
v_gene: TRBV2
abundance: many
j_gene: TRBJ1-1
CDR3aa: ASSLLPGQGGTEAF

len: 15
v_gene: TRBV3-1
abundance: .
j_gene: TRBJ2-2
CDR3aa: ASSQERRAGNTGELF

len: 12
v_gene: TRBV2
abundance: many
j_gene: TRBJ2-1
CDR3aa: ASSEATSGGAVF

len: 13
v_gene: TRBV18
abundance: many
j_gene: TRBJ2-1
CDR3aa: ASSPRTGGNNEQF

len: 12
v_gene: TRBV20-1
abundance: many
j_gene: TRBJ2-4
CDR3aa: SARERLAKNIQY

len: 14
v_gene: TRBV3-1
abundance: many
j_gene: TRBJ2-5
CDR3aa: ASSPPYGTGGETQY

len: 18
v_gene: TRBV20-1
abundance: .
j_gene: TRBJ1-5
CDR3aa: SAKKVPQGGGTYSNQPQH

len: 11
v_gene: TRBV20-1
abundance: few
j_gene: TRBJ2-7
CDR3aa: SAKAGGPYEQY

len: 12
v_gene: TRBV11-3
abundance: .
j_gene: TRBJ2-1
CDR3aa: ASGGGGDTNEQF

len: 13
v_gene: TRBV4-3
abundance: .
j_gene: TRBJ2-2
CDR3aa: ASSQVLAGTGELF

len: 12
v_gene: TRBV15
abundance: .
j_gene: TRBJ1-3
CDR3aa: ATSGDSSGNTIY

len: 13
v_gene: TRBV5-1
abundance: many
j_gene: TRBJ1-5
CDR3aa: ASSVGGAGNQPQH

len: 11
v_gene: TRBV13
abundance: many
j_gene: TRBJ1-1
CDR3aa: ASSSPLGTEAF

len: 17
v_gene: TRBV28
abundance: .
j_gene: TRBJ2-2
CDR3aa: ASSQDPLAGVGNTGELF

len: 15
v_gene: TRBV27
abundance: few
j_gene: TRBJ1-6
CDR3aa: ASSPSVGESYNSPLH

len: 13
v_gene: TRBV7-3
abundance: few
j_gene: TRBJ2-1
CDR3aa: ASSFLRAAYNEQF

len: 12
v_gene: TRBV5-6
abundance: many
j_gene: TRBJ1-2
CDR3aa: ASSLAGSPYGYT

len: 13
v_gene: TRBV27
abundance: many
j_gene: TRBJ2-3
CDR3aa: ASSSLSGTTDTQY

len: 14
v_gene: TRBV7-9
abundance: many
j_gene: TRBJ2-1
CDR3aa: ASRKRGWEEWNEQF

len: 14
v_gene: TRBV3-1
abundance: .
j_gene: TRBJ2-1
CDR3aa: ASSQRRLSTYNEQF

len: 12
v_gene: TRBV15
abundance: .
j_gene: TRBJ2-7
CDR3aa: ATSREGPSYEQY

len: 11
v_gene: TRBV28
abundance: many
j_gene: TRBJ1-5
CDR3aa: ASTGTGNQPQH

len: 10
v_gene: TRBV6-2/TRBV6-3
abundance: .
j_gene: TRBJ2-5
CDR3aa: ASRASGETQY

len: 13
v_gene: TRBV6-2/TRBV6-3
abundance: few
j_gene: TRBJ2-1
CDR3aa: ASRGDLSSYNEQF

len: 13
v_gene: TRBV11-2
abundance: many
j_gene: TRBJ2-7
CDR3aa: ASSFLMGAEYEQY

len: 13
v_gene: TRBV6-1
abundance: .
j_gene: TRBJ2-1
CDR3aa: ASSEAPGLNNEQF

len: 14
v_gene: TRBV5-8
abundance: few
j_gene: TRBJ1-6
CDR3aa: ASSLDHQTGKSPLH

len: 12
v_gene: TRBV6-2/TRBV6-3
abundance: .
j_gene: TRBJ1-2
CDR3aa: ASRSTIGPWPNT